Described below is a single T cell receptor (beta chain) sequence and its context. This entry belongs to a study of blood T cell repertoires in COVID-19. TCRdb's table, derived via immunoSEQ multiplex PCR, lists solely in-frame clones and lacks some. Of about 260,000 clones listed, about 86% are singletons. There are 14 residues in the CDR3. Germline-derived CDR1 and CDR2 are LNHDA and SQIVND (reference sequence). Trimming shortened V by 2 bases and J by 7 bases, and 12 bases separated the two germline ends. The clonotype was recovered from a man between 25 and 39 years old with acute COVID-19. The V call is TRBV19, the J call TRBJ1-5; D is uncertain. The sample consisted of PBMCs or T cells enriched from blood (not recorded which). CDR3 region: CASSIIVVGQPQHF. The CDR3 DNA reads as TGTGCCAGTAGTATAATTGTGGTCGGGCAGCCCCAGCATTTT.